The 9 T cell receptor beta chains presented below share a single source sample, sequenced in a study of CD8+ T cells in alopecia areata. TCR sequencing used cDNA made by reverse transcription of extracted RNA. Sequenced by immunoSEQ multiplex PCR; TCRdb stores in-frame clones only, minus some. This repertoire shows some 220,000 clones, more than 45% found once; its top ten account for roughly 1.4%. Indicated treatment: oral pan-JAK inhibitor, 5-10 mg twice daily. The sample in question was CD4+ T cells sorted from blood, obtained at week 4, from a patient treated with tofacitinib. The origin of the receptors is a human donor with alopecia areata.

This clone has only one observation. This chain links TRBV30 with TRBJ1-1, with D hard to call. CDR3 length: 14 residues. Germline CDR1 is GTSNPN and CDR2 is SVGIG (reference sequence). The V and J ends lost 4 bases and 0 bases respectively, with 12 bases between them. CDR3 sequence: CAWTPDGMNTEAFF. DNA of the CDR3: TGTGCCTGGACCCCCGACGGCATGAACACTGAAGCTTTCTTT.

V usage is TRBV6-6 and J usage is TRBJ1-6, with D hard to call. V lost 6 bases and J lost 7, with 16 bases in between. This CDR3 is built from 15 residues. Germline V lookup: CDR1 MNHNY, CDR2 SVGAGI (reference sequence). The CDR3: CASSGSLGKNSPLHF. CDR3 in DNA: TGTGCCAGCAGCGGAAGTCTGGGGAAAAATTCACCCCTCCACTTT.

The chain uses TRBV5-6 and TRBJ1-6; the D is unclear. The CDR3 loop spans 15 amino acids. CDR1 is SGHDT, CDR2 YYEEEE, per germline. V gave up 6 bases and J gave up 9 bases, with 19 bases separating them. The CDR3 spells CASKLDLGSGSPLHF. Here the CDR3 DNA reads TGTGCCAGCAAACTCGACCTGGGGTCCGGTTCACCCCTCCACTTT.

J is TRBJ1-1 and V is TRBV7-6; perhaps TRBD1 as D (5 bases). Germline V lookup: CDR1 SGHVS, CDR2 FNYEAQ. The CDR3 spans 16 residues. Trimming left V 1 base short and J 0 bases short, with 12 bases between. The CDR3 DNA is TGTGCCAGCAGCTTAGACCCAGGGCTCATGAACACTGAAGCTTTCTTT. Its translation: CASSLDPGLMNTEAFF.

V usage is TRBV5-4 and J usage is TRBJ1-1; D not certain. Trimming left V 3 bases short and J 3 bases short, with 12 bases between. CDR1 and CDR2 (germline): SGHNT, YYREEE (reference sequence). CDR3 size: 14 residues. The CDR3 DNA reads as TGTGCCAGCAGCTCCGAAGGACGTCACACTGAAGCTTTCTTT. Encoded protein: CASSSEGRHTEAFF.

This clone has just one count. The genes are TRBV29-1 and TRBJ1-1; D not resolved. With 8 bases removed from V and 1 base from J, the gap between germline ends came to 14 bases. This CDR3 is built from 13 residues. Germline V gene lookup returns CDR1 SQVTM and CDR2 ANQGSEA. CDR3 sequence reads: CSSTSTANTEAFF. Written as DNA, the CDR3 is TGCAGCTCGACTAGTACGGCGAACACTGAAGCTTTCTTT.

The rearrangement uses TRBV2 and TRBJ1-1; D is unclear. V lost 8 bases, J lost 2 bases, and 6 bases lay in between. CDR1 is SNHLY and CDR2 is FYNNEI in the germline V gene. The CDR3 has 11 amino acids. DNA for the CDR3: TGTGCCAGCGGGGAAAACACTGAAGCTTTCTTT. Its translation is CASGENTEAFF.

The gene calls are TRBV30 and TRBJ2-7; tentative D call: TRBD1 (6 bases). The length of the CDR3 is 15 residues. The germline V gene encodes CDR1 GTSNPN and CDR2 SVGIG (reference sequence). V was pared by 0 bases and J by 5 bases, with 17 bases between. The CDR3 sequence is CAWSVRRGSGNEQYF. In DNA form, the CDR3 reads TGTGCCTGGAGTGTTAGAAGGGGGTCGGGTAACGAGCAGTACTTC.

The chain recombines TRBV29-1 with TRBJ2-1, with D maybe TRBD1 (8 bases). Germline CDR1 SQVTM, CDR2 ANQGSEA. The CDR3 spans 14 residues. Trimming took 4 bases from V and 7 from J, leaving 17 bases between them. For the CDR3, the DNA is TGCAGCGTTGCTTCTACAGGGGGAGGGAATGAGCAGTTCTTC. Amino acid sequence: CSVASTGGGNEQFF.